The 2 T cell receptor beta chains presented below share a single source sample, sequenced in a study of post-analysis software for immune sequencing data. Researchers reported that TCR beta cDNA libraries carried unique molecular identifiers. TCRdb re-analysed the PCR reads in MiXCR, keeping a single row per CDR3 protein. In the table there are over 150,000 distinct CDR3 sequences, 36% of which are singletons. This sample comprised blood, obtained after autologous hematopoietic stem cell transplantation. These receptors were obtained from a girl between 10 and 17 years old with multiple sclerosis.

Ten or more counts support this clonotype. The rearrangement joins TRBV12-3 or TRBV12-4 to TRBJ1-5; 8 nucleotides agree with TRBD1. CDR3 length: 15 amino acids. J was trimmed by 4 bases and V by 1 base; bases with no gene match: 3. The chain's CDR3 is CASSLEQGGNQPQHF. For the CDR3, the DNA is TGTGCCAGCAGTTTAGAACAGGGGGGTAATCAGCCCCAGCATTTT.

As to this clonotype: Being one base from a much bigger clone, this may be a read error. The chain employs TRBV7-2 and TRBJ2-3, with a weak D call TRBD1 (5 bases). The CDR3 consists of 17 residues. Germline CDR1 and CDR2: SGHTA and FQGNSA. The V end lost 1 base, the J end lost 1 base, and 15 bases lay between the germline ends. This CDR3 is CTSSLDQGVAGTDTQYF. The CDR3 bases are TGTACCAGCAGCTTAGATCAGGGTGTTGCCGGCACAGATACGCAGTATTTT. The full variable domain, with the rest looked up from reference TRBV7-2 and TRBJ2-3, is GAGVSQSPSNKVTEKGKDVELRCDPISGHTALYWYRQSLGQGLEFLIYFQGNSAPDKSGLPSDRFSAERTGGSVSTLTIQRTQQEDSAVYLCTSSLDQGVAGTDTQYFGPGTRLTVL.